The 18 T cell receptor beta chains in this list originate from one sample, sequenced in a study of T cell responses to AZD1222 COVID-19 vaccine. TCRdb keeps only in-frame clones here, not all; method: immunoSEQ multiplex PCR. The sample gives about 53,000 clones, roughly 90% of which show up once; 2% to 3% is in the top ten. The sample was peripheral blood, taken 28 days after the second AZD1222 dose. Source of these receptors: an adult who received the AZD1222 COVID-19 vaccine.

The J gene is TRBJ2-5, the V gene TRBV7-6; 14 nucleotides agree with TRBD2. This CDR3 is built from 19 residues. Per germline, CDR1 SGHVS and CDR2 FNYEAQ. Trimming removed 3 bases from V and 4 bases from J; junction bases left unmatched: 13. The CDR3 here is CASSFGTSGSVRALETQYF. The DNA of the CDR3 is TGTGCCAGCAGCTTTGGGACTAGCGGGAGTGTCCGAGCGTTAGAGACCCAGTACTTC.

J is TRBJ1-1 and V is TRBV7-2; possible D gene TRBD1, 6 bases. Looked up from germline, CDR1 is SGHTA and CDR2 is FQGNSA. Trimming left V 2 bases short and J 4 bases short, with 20 bases between. The CDR3 is made up of 17 amino acids. CDR3 sequence reads: CASSLRGRGRTLTEAFF. The CDR3 DNA is TGTGCCAGCAGCTTAAGGGGGAGGGGCAGAACTCTCACTGAAGCTTTCTTT. The complete variable domain, with remaining parts taken from reference TRBV7-2 and TRBJ1-1, reads GAGVSQSPSNKVTEKGKDVELRCDPISGHTALYWYRQSLGQGLEFLIYFQGNSAPDKSGLPSDRFSAERTGGSVSTLTIQRTQQEDSAVYLCASSLRGRGRTLTEAFFGQGTRLTVV.

The count of this clone is one. This rearrangement joins TRBV6-5 to TRBJ2-5; D perhaps matches TRBD2 (5 bases). The germline V and J ends were trimmed by 5 bases and 5 bases, with 15 bases remaining between them. This CDR3 has 14 amino acids. The V gene's germline CDR1 is MNHEY and CDR2 SVGAGI. CDR3 residues: CASSTGPRGETQYF. CDR3 DNA sequence: TGTGCCAGCAGTACCGGACCCCGGGGTGAGACCCAGTACTTC.

The gene calls are TRBV16 and TRBJ1-2; D unresolved. CDR1 is KGHSY, CDR2 FQNENV, per germline. The CDR3 sequence is 16 residues long. V shed 1 base and J shed 7 bases, with 19 bases lying between them. DNA of the CDR3: TGTGCCAGCAGCCAATTGCCGGGGTTACAAACCGCTGGCTACACCTTC. It translates to CASSQLPGLQTAGYTF.

This chain links TRBV3-1 (or the pseudogene TRBV3-2) with TRBJ2-2; D remains ambiguous. From germline, CDR1 is LGHDT and CDR2 YNNKEL (reference sequence). The ends were cut back, 2 bases at V and 5 bases at J, with 3 bases in the middle. CDR3 length equals 12 residues. CDR3 loop: CASSQRTGELFF. CDR3 nucleotides: TGTGCCAGCAGCCAAAGAACCGGGGAGCTGTTTTTT.

The chain combines TRBV2 with TRBJ1-2; D remains unclear. The CDR3 has 14 residues. V gave up 7 bases and J gave up 1 base, with 13 bases separating them. The germline CDR1 and CDR2 sequences are SNHLY and FYNNEI. CDR3 nucleotide sequence: TGTGCCAGCATTGGGGATCGCCTTAACTATGGCTACACCTTC. Amino acids: CASIGDRLNYGYTF.

CDR3 in amino acids: CASSFLGQPQHF. CDR3 DNA sequence: TGTGCCAGCAGTTTTCTAGGTCAGCCCCAGCATTTT. This chain uses TRBV27 with TRBJ1-5; D not resolved. Deletions cut 3 bases from V and 6 bases from J, with 6 bases between. The CDR3 is 12 residues long. Germline CDR1 MNHEY, CDR2 SMNVEV (reference sequence).

The genes are TRBV24-1 and TRBJ2-7; D could derive from TRBD1 or TRBD2 (5 bases each). Germline loops: CDR1 KGHDR, CDR2 SFDVKD. Trimming pared 2 bases from V and 0 bases from J, leaving 10 bases between. The CDR3 is 15 residues long. The DNA for the CDR3 is TGTGCCACCAGTGATTGGGGGACGGGCTCCTACGAGCAGTACTTC. Protein product: CATSDWGTGSYEQYF.

The J gene is TRBJ2-5, the V gene TRBV10-3; D call uncertain. Germline V gene lookup returns CDR1 ENHRY and CDR2 SYGVKD. V dropped 3 bases and J dropped 1 base, with 9 bases sitting between them. This CDR3 contains 14 residues. The CDR3 loop reads CAISESLGQETQYF. The CDR3 nucleotides read TGTGCCATCAGTGAATCCCTAGGCCAAGAGACCCAGTACTTC.

This chain uses TRBV28 with TRBJ1-5; perhaps TRBD1 as D (5 bases). CDR1 MDHEN and CDR2 SYDVKM come from the germline V gene. Trimming stripped 7 bases from V and 7 bases from J, with 20 bases between. The CDR3 is 15 amino acids. The CDR3 region has the DNA TGTGCCAGCACCCAATCCGGGACGCAGCAACAGCCCCAGCATTTT. Its translation is CASTQSGTQQQPQHF. Looking up the rest from reference TRBV28 and TRBJ1-5 gives the full variable domain: DVKVTQSSRYLVKRTGEKVFLECVQDMDHENMFWYRQDPGLGLRLIYFSYDVKMKEKGDIPEGYSVSREKKERFSLILESASTNQTSMYLCASTQSGTQQQPQHFGDGTRLSIL.

This clone was detected a few times. The rearrangement links TRBV5-1 to TRBJ2-1; D tentatively fits TRBD1 or TRBD2 (5 bases each). Germline V lookup: CDR1 SGHRS, CDR2 YFSETQ. V was shortened by 1 base and J by 0 bases, with 8 bases between the two germline ends. CDR3 size: 15 residues. The CDR3 region has the DNA TGCGCCAGCAGCTTGTCAGGGACCTCCTACAATGAGCAGTTCTTC. Protein product: CASSLSGTSYNEQFF.

The rearrangement uses TRBV5-1 and TRBJ2-3; the D is unclear. There are 14 residues in the CDR3. From germline, CDR1 is SGHRS and CDR2 YFSETQ. Deletions cut 2 bases from V and 0 bases from J, with 7 bases between. The CDR3 protein is CASSFRTSTDTQYF. As DNA, the CDR3 is TGCGCCAGCAGCTTCCGTACTAGCACAGATACGCAGTATTTT.

The rearrangement uses TRBV13 and TRBJ2-5, with D perhaps TRBD1 (5 bases). Deletions cut 5 bases from V and 5 bases from J, with 12 bases between. From germline, CDR1 is PRHDT and CDR2 FYEKMQ (reference sequence). The CDR3 spans 13 residues. The CDR3 region has the DNA TGTGCCAGCAGCACTGGGGCGCGGGAGACCCAGTACTTC. It codes for CASSTGARETQYF.

This chain connects TRBV28 to TRBJ2-3; perhaps TRBD2 as D (6 bases). Trimming stripped 5 bases from V and 6 bases from J, with 15 bases between. The CDR3 is 14 amino acids. Germline assignment: CDR1 MDHEN and CDR2 SYDVKM. The CDR3 DNA follows: TGTGCCAGCAGTCCACTGGGGGGAAGGGATACGCAGTATTTT. Protein sequence: CASSPLGGRDTQYF.

The genes are TRBV5-1 and TRBJ2-3; TRBD2 agrees at 16 bases. V gave up 4 bases and J gave up 1 base; unmatched junction bases: 3. This CDR3 is built from 17 residues. The germline V gene encodes CDR1 SGHRS and CDR2 YFSETQ. The CDR3 DNA reads TGCGCCAGCAGCCCGGGACTAGCGGGAGGGCGCACAGATACGCAGTATTTT. The encoded protein is CASSPGLAGGRTDTQYF.

The chain employs TRBV28 and TRBJ1-6; TRBD1 agrees at 8 bases. The junction had 4 bases not matched to a gene; V was cut back by 2 bases and J by 10 bases. Germline V CDR1 and CDR2: MDHEN, SYDVKM. This CDR3 region has 14 residues. CDR3 amino acids: CASSLPRGPSPLHF. CDR3 bases: TGTGCCAGCAGTTTACCCAGGGGGCCATCACCCCTCCACTTT. The full variable domain, completed using reference TRBV28 and TRBJ1-6, is DVKVTQSSRYLVKRTGEKVFLECVQDMDHENMFWYRQDPGLGLRLIYFSYDVKMKEKGDIPEGYSVSREKKERFSLILESASTNQTSMYLCASSLPRGPSPLHFGNGTRLTVT.

The genes are TRBV19 and TRBJ1-2; TRBD1 matches at 8 bases. This CDR3 region has 15 residues. V dropped 4 bases and J dropped 4; count of bases not matched to a gene: 8. CDR1 is LNHDA and CDR2 is SQIVND in the germline V gene (reference sequence). The CDR3 region has the DNA TGTGCCAGTAGTACCTCTCATACAGGGGGCTATGGCTACACCTTC. Its translation is CASSTSHTGGYGYTF.

J is TRBJ2-5 and V is TRBV28, with 11 nucleotides matching TRBD1. V lost 3 bases to trimming and J lost 2 bases; unmatched junction nucleotides: 5. The CDR3 length is 16 residues. CDR1 and CDR2 (germline): MDHEN, SYDVKM. The DNA for the CDR3 is TGTGCCAGCAGTTTCTCCGGGACAGGGGGACAAGAGACCCAGTACTTC. It translates to CASSFSGTGGQETQYF.